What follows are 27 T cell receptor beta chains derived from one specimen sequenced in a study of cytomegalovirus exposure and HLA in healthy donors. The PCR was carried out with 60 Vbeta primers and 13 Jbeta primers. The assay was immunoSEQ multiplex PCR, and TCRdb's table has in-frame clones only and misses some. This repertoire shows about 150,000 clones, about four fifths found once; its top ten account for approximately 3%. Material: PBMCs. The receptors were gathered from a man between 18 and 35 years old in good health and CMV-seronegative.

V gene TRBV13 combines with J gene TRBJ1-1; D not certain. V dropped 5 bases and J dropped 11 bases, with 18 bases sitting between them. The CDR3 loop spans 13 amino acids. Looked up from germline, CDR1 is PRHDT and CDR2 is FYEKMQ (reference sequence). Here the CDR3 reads CASSEGVLSVAFF. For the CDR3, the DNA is TGTGCCAGCAGCGAGGGAGTTCTATCGGTCGCTTTCTTT.

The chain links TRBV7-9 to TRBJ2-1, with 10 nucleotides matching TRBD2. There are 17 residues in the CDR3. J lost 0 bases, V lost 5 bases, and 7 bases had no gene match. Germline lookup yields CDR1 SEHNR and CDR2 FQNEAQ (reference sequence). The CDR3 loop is CASSERLAGRSYNEQFF. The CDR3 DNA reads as TGTGCCAGCAGCGAAAGACTAGCGGGCCGCTCCTACAATGAGCAGTTCTTC.

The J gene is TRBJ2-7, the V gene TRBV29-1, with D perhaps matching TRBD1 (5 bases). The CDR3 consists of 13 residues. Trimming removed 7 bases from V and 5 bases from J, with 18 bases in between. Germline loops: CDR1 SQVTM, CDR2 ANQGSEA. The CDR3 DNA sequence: TGCAGCGCTCTGGGGCCCCTGGGGAACGAGCAGTACGTC. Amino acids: CSALGPLGNEQYV.

The DNA for the CDR3 is TGTGCCAGCAGCAAGGGACAGGCAACTAATGAAAAACTGTTTTTT. Encoded protein: CASSKGQATNEKLFF. The J gene is TRBJ1-4, the V gene TRBV5-6; 8 positions match TRBD1. The V and J ends lost 4 bases and 0 bases, in that order; junction bases with no gene match: 2. Germline V CDR1 and CDR2: SGHDT, YYEEEE. The CDR3 runs 15 residues.

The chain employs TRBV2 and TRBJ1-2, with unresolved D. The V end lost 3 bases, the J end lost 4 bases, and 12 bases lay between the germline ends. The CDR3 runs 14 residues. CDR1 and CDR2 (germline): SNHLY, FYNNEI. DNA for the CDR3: TGTGCCAGCAGTGATTTGTTGCGTGGCTATGGCTACACCTTC. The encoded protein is CASSDLLRGYGYTF.

The CDR3 DNA reads as TGCGCCAGCAGCCAAGACGCAGCCTACAATGAGCAGTTCTTC. Translated, it gives CASSQDAAYNEQFF. The chain joins TRBV4-3 to TRBJ2-1; D remains ambiguous. V lost 0 bases and J lost 2, with 5 bases in between. This CDR3 spans 14 amino acids. Germline CDR1 reads LGHNA; CDR2 reads YSLEER.

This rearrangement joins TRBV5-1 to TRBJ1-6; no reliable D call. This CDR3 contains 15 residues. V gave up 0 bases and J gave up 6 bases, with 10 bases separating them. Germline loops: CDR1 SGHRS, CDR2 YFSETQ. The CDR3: CASSLDVGVNSPLHF. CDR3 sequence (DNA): TGCGCCAGCAGCTTGGATGTCGGGGTTAATTCACCCCTCCACTTT.

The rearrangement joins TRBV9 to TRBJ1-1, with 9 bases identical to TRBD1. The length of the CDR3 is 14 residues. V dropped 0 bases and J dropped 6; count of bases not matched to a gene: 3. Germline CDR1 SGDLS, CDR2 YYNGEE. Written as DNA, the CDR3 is TGTGCCAGCAGCGTAGGGGACAGGGCGCCTGAAGCTTTCTTT. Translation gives CASSVGDRAPEAFF.

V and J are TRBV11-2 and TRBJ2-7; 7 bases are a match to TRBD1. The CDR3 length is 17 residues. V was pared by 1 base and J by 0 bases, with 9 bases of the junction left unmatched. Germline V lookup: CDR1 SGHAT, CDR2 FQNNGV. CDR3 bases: TGTGCCAGCAGCTTAGGGATCGGGACAGAGAGCTCCTACGAGCAGTACGTC. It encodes CASSLGIGTESSYEQYV.

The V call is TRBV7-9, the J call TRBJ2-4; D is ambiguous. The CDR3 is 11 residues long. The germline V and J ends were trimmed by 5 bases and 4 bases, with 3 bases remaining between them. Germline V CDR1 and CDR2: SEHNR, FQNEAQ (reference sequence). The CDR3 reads CASSLKNIQYF. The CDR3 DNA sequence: TGTGCCAGCAGCCTAAAAAACATTCAGTACTTC.

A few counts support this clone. CDR3 loop: CASNPNRADTEAFF. CDR3 DNA: TGTGCCAGCAACCCTAACAGAGCGGACACTGAAGCTTTCTTT. V gene TRBV7-9 combines with J gene TRBJ1-1; D gene uncertain. CDR1 is SEHNR and CDR2 is FQNEAQ in the germline V gene (reference sequence). The CDR3 contains 14 residues. Trimming pared 7 bases from V and 3 bases from J, leaving 15 bases between.

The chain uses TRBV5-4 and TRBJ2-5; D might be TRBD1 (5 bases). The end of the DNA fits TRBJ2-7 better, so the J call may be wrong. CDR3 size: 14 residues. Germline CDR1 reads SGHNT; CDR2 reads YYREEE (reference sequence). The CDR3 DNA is TGTGCCAGCAGCTCTAGGGGCAGCTCCTACGAGCAGTACTTC. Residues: CASSSRGSSYEQYF.

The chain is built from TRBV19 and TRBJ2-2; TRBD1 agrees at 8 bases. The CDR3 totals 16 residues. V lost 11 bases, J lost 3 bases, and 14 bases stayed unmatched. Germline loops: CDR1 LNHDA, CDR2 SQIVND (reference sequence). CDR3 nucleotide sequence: TGTGCCGTAAGCTCCTCGGGGACAGGATACACCGGGGAGCTGTTTTTT. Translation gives CAVSSSGTGYTGELFF.

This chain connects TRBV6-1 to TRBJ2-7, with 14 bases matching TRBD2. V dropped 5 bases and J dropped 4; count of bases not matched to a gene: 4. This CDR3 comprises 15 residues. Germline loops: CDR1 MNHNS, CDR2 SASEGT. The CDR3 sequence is CASSPGTSGGYEQYV. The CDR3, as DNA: TGTGCCAGCAGTCCCGGGACTAGCGGGGGTTACGAGCAGTACGTC.

CDR3 nucleotides: TGTGCCAGCAGTTCAGTACTAGCGGGGGACTACAATGAGCAGTTCTTC. It encodes CASSSVLAGDYNEQFF. V usage is TRBV28 and J usage is TRBJ2-1; 11 nucleotides line up with TRBD2. V shed 4 bases, J shed 3 bases, and the junction held 5 bases outside the gene matches. This CDR3 region has 16 residues. Germline V gene sequence: CDR1 MDHEN, CDR2 SYDVKM. The variable domain in full, completed from reference TRBV28 and TRBJ2-1, reads DVKVTQSSRYLVKRTGEKVFLECVQDMDHENMFWYRQDPGLGLRLIYFSYDVKMKEKGDIPEGYSVSREKKERFSLILESASTNQTSMYLCASSSVLAGDYNEQFFGPGTRLTVL.

Written as DNA, the CDR3 is TGTGCCAGCAGAGAGGGGGTTGAGCAGTTCTTC. It specifies CASREGVEQFF. The chain has TRBV2 and TRBJ2-1; weak D call: TRBD1 (6 bases). The CDR3 length is 11 residues. V was clipped by 6 bases and J by 9 bases, with 9 bases between them. CDR1 and CDR2 from the germline V gene are SNHLY and FYNNEI.

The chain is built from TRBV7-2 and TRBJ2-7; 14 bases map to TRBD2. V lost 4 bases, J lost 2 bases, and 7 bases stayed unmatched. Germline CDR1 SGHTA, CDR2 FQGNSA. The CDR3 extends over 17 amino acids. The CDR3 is CASSSQLTSGGAYEQYF. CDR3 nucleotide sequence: TGTGCCAGCAGCTCCCAGCTGACTAGCGGGGGGGCCTACGAGCAGTACTTC.

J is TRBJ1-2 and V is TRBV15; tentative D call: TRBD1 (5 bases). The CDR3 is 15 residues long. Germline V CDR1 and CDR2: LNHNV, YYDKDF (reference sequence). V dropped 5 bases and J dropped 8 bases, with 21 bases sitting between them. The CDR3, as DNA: TGTGCCACCAGCTCTAACCGGCGGGGGGGTTACGGCTACACCTTC. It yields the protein CATSSNRRGGYGYTF.

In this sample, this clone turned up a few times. The CDR3 sequence: CASRGQGAEAFF. CDR3 sequence (DNA): TGTGCCAGCAGAGGACAGGGGGCTGAAGCTTTCTTT. The genes are TRBV2 and TRBJ1-1, with TRBD1 matching over 10 bases. Germline V gives CDR1 SNHLY, CDR2 FYNNEI. This CDR3 comprises 12 residues. The ends lost 6 bases at V and 6 bases at J; junction bases unmatched: 1.

This chain's CDR3 is CASSLAGGHEQFF. In DNA form, the CDR3 reads TGTGCCAGCTCACTAGCGGGGGGGCATGAGCAGTTCTTC. This rearrangement joins TRBV18 to TRBJ2-1; 11 nucleotides agree with TRBD2. The CDR3 length is 13 residues. From germline, CDR1 is KGHSH and CDR2 LQKENI. V lost 4 bases, J lost 8 bases, and 1 base stayed unmatched.

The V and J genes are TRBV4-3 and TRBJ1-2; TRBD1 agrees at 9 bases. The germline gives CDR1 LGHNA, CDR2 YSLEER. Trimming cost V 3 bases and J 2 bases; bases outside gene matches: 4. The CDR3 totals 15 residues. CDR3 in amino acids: CASSHGQGPNYGYTF. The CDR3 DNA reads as TGCGCCAGCAGCCATGGACAGGGGCCCAACTATGGCTACACCTTC.

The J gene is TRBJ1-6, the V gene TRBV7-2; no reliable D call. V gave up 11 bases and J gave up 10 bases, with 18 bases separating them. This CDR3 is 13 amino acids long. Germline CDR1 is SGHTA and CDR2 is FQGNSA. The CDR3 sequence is CAVEAPPRSPLHF. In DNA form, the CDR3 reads TGTGCCGTCGAAGCCCCTCCCCGATCACCCCTCCACTTT.

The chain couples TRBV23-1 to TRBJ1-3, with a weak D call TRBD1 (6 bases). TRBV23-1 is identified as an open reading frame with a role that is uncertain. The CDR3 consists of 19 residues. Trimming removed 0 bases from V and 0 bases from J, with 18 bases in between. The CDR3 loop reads CASSQSTGTGPPSGNTIYF. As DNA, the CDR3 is TGCGCCAGCAGTCAATCGACGGGAACAGGGCCCCCCTCTGGAAACACCATATATTTT.

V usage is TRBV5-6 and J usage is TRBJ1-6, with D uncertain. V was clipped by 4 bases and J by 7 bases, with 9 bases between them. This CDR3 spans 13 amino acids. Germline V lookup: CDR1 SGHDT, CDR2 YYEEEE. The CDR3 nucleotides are TGTGCCAGCAGCCCGAGGGCGAATTCACCCCTCCACTTT. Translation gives CASSPRANSPLHF.

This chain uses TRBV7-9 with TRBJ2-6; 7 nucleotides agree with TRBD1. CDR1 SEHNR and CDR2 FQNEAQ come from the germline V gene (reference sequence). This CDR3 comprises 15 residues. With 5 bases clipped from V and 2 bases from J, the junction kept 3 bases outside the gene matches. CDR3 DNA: TGTGCCAGCAGCACAGGACAGGCTGGGGCCAACGTCCTGACTTTC. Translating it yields CASSTGQAGANVLTF. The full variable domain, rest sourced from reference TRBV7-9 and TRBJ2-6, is DTGVSQNPRHKITKRGQNVTFRCDPISEHNRLYWYRQTLGQGPEFLTYFQNEAQLEKSRLLSDRFSAERPKGSFSTLEIQRTEQGDSAMYLCASSTGQAGANVLTFGAGSRLTVL.

The chain's CDR3 is CASSFWASGGTETQYF. Here the CDR3 DNA reads TGTGCCAGCAGTTTCTGGGCTAGCGGGGGGACAGAGACCCAGTACTTC. The chain has TRBV28 and TRBJ2-5, with 11 bases identical to TRBD2. The germline V gene encodes CDR1 MDHEN and CDR2 SYDVKM. CDR3 length: 16 residues. V lost 3 bases to trimming and J lost 4 bases; unmatched junction nucleotides: 7. Full variable domain (outside the CDR3, taken from reference TRBV28 and TRBJ2-5): DVKVTQSSRYLVKRTGEKVFLECVQDMDHENMFWYRQDPGLGLRLIYFSYDVKMKEKGDIPEGYSVSREKKERFSLILESASTNQTSMYLCASSFWASGGTETQYFGPGTRLLVL.

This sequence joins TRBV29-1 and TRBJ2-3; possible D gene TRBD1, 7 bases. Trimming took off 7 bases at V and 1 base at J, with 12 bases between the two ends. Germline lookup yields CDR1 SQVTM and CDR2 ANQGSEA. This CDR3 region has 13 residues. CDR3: CSAQGGGTDTQYF. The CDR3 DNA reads TGCAGCGCCCAGGGGGGCGGCACAGATACGCAGTATTTT.